What follows are 7 T cell receptor beta chains derived from one specimen sequenced in a study of blood T cell repertoires in COVID-19. Using immunoSEQ multiplex PCR, the repertoire was profiled, and TCRdb retains in-frame clones only, with some absent. The profile covers approximately 100,000 clones, with around 85% appearing a single time and roughly 4.4% taken by the ten largest. Material: peripheral blood. These receptor sequences come from a man aged 55 to 69 with acute or convalescent COVID-19.

Written as DNA, the CDR3 is TGTGCCAGCAGTTACTCGACAGGGACCAACGACGAGCAGTACTTC. Its translation: CASSYSTGTNDEQYF. The J gene is TRBJ2-7, the V gene TRBV6-5; TRBD1 agrees at 7 bases. CDR3 length: 15 residues. In germline, CDR1 is MNHEY, CDR2 SVGAGI. Trimming cost V 0 bases and J 5 bases; bases outside gene matches: 7.

The chain uses TRBV7-9 and TRBJ2-3; D is uncertain. Germline V gene lookup returns CDR1 SEHNR and CDR2 FQNEAQ (reference sequence). V gave up 2 bases and J gave up 0 bases, with 6 bases separating them. This CDR3 is 14 amino acids long. The DNA for the CDR3 is TGTGCCAGCAGCTTACTCGGGAGCACAGATACGCAGTATTTT. Protein sequence: CASSLLGSTDTQYF.

The chain carries TRBV3-1 (or the pseudogene TRBV3-2) and TRBJ2-7, with 13 bases aligning to TRBD2. Germline V gene lookup returns CDR1 LGHDT and CDR2 YNNKEL (reference sequence). The CDR3 runs 17 residues. Trimming cost V 3 bases and J 1 base; bases outside gene matches: 6. CDR3 sequence reads: CASSHRLAGGPSYEQYF. The CDR3 DNA reads TGTGCCAGCAGCCACAGACTAGCGGGGGGCCCTTCCTACGAGCAGTACTTC.

The chain is built from TRBV5-6 and TRBJ2-5; 8 bases align to TRBD2. The CDR3 sequence is 14 residues long. Trimming took 2 bases from V and 5 from J; bases not matched to a gene: 5. In germline, CDR1 is SGHDT, CDR2 YYEEEE. CDR3 region: CASSFSGSVETQYF. The CDR3 nucleotides are TGTGCCAGCAGCTTCAGCGGGAGTGTTGAGACCCAGTACTTC.

The CDR3 nucleotides are TGTGCCAGCAGTTACGGGCTGAACTCTGGAAACACCATATATTTT. It is translated as CASSYGLNSGNTIYF. V and J are TRBV6-6 and TRBJ1-3; D call uncertain. V was clipped by 2 bases and J by 0 bases, with 8 bases between them. This CDR3 is 15 amino acids long. Per the germline V gene, CDR1 is MNHNY and CDR2 is SVGAGI (reference sequence).

The V and J genes are TRBV24-1 and TRBJ2-7; the D gene is possibly TRBD2 (6 bases). Between the trimmed V and J ends, which lost 1 base and 7 bases, there was a span of 10 bases. This CDR3 spans 13 amino acids. Per the germline V gene, CDR1 is KGHDR and CDR2 is SFDVKD. The CDR3 loop is CATSDFETREQYF. CDR3 nucleotide sequence: TGTGCCACCAGTGATTTTGAGACTAGAGAGCAGTACTTC.

The chain links TRBV7-3 to TRBJ1-1, with D uncertain. The germline V and J ends were trimmed by 7 bases and 6 bases, with 9 bases remaining between them. This CDR3 region has 11 residues. In germline, CDR1 is SGHTA, CDR2 FQGTGA. CDR3 DNA: TGTGCCAGCAACGAGAGAGCTGAAGCTTTCTTT. It specifies CASNERAEAFF.